The sequence of this T cell receptor (beta chain) was determined in a study of T cell responses to AZD1222 COVID-19 vaccine. Study-wide findings and caveats: Of the AZD1222 recipients, only five to seven were seropositive at baseline. Vaccine-associated CD4 TCRs ranged over spike, dominating at 160-218 and 743-854.

Looked up from germline, CDR1 is SGHDT and CDR2 is YYEEEE. V lost 0 bases and J 8 bases, leaving 11 bases between the germline ends. This CDR3 spans 13 amino acids. A remark on this clone: Its target is not known.

TCRdb keeps only in-frame clones here, not all; method: immunoSEQ multiplex PCR. The repertoire holds about 180,000 clones, with 85% to 90% as singletons. The sequence was obtained from an adult in good health. Sequencing was performed on peripheral blood, taken on day 0 of AZD1222 vaccination. This chain connects TRBV5-6 to TRBJ1-2; TRBD1 might be the D (5 bases). The CDR3 is CASSLGTREGYTF. In DNA, the CDR3 is TGTGCCAGCAGCTTGGGGACACGGGAGGGCTACACCTTC.